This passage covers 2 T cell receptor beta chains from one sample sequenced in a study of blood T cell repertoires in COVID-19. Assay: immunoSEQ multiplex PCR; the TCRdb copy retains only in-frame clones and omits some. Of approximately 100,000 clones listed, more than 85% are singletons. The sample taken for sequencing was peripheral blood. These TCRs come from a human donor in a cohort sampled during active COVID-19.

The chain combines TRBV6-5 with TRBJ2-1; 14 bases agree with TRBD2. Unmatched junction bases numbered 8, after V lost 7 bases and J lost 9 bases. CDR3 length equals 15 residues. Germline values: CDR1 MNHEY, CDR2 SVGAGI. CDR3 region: CASTRLAGGRGEQFF. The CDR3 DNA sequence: TGTGCCAGCACCCGACTAGCGGGAGGGAGGGGTGAGCAGTTCTTC.

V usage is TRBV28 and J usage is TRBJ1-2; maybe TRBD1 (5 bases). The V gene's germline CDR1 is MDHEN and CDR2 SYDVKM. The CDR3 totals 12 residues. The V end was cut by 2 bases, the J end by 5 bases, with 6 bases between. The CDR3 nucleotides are TGTGCCAGCAGTTTACCAGGGTATGGCTACACCTTC. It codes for CASSLPGYGYTF.